Sequencing of this TCR beta chain was carried out in a study of human T cells and chemical hapten exposure. MiXCR was run by TCRdb on the RACE reads, yielding one entry per CDR3 protein. The top ten clones hold 2% to 2.5% of a sample with 75,000 to 100,000 distinct CDR3 sequences, 7% to 10% of them seen once. Regarding time point: patch test 2, 6 weeks after DPC sensitization. Sample treatment: therapeutic diphenylcyclopropenone sensitization with weekly scalp DPC. Germline V gene lookup returns CDR1 ENHRY and CDR2 SYGVKD. V was shortened by 7 bases and J by 3 bases, with 19 bases between the two germline ends. This CDR3 has 15 amino acids.

The sample in question was whole blood, obtained in connection with sensitization to the hapten diphenylcyclopropenone (DPC). V usage is TRBV10-3 and J usage is TRBJ2-7; D uncertain. This TCR was recovered from a middle-aged woman with alopecia areata. Some clones in this sample may be carry-over from other donors' samples. This chain's CDR3 is CAIKEQSLPGYEQYF. CDR3 DNA: TGTGCCATCAAGGAACAGTCACTGCCGGGCTACGAGCAGTACTTC.